This TCR beta chain appears in the sequencing data of a study of cytomegalovirus exposure and HLA in healthy donors (dated by TCRdb to 2017 to 2019). Notes on the research overall: An earlier analysis of 587 of the donors reported approximately 260 Gb of sequence data and about 120 million unique TCR beta sequences obtained from about 179 million T cells. In a later analysis, previously published TCR beta repertoires from about 670 donors were re-analyzed and high-resolution HLA genotyping was added so that TCR occurrence patterns could be studied. An early release covering roughly 600 HLA-typed donors comprised approximately 300 gigabases of sequencing data and around 85 million unique TCR sequences. Every repertoire in the discovery cohort had been generated on one and the same sequencing platform. Genome-wide SNP genotypes for about three fifths of the roughly 700 donors were used in a later genetic analysis, which treated that subset as a discovery cohort. Both class I and class II loci were covered by HLA typing, at four-digit resolution. The genetic ancestry cluster associated with self-reported Caucasian donors included around 76% of the 398 genotyped donors. The study aimed to test whether cataloging public T cell receptors could reveal signatures of past pathogen exposure. Across around 400 genotyped donors of the cohort, an average of about 240,000 unique TCR beta nucleotide sequences per donor were sequenced, and approximately 19% of those sequences were non-productive. In the later analysis, no new phenotypic data were used to find candidate immune exposures; instead, reliance was placed on TCR beta sequences and their occurrence across donors. To decide whether each TCR beta V gene segment behaved as functional or pseudogenic, an earlier analysis of 587 of the donors relied on high-throughput TCR beta sequencing. The number of donors typed differed by locus, with about 629-630 for A, B, C, DRB1 and DQB1, around 500 for DQA1, over 600 for DPA1, and approximately 470 for DPB1. The study used immunosequencing to profile the T cell repertoires of under 700 subjects and linked those repertoires to cytomegalovirus serostatus. About five DR-DQ haplotypes were treated as single units for association and clustering because of strong linkage in the cohort. Donor age, sex, ethnicity and CMV serostatus were collected together with the repertoire data. To predict cytomegalovirus infection status, the study brought together high-throughput TCR immunosequencing, statistical association of individual TCRs with disease status, and machine learning. Besides the first cohort of approximately 670 subjects, a separate validation cohort made up of 90 to 150 different subjects was used. What the work shows at the level of the full study, not this receptor alone: In a later analysis, HLA-associated TCR beta chains showed more clonal expansion and lower generation probabilities than non-associated chains that were equally common. In an earlier analysis of approximately 590 of the donors, most TCR beta V segments were observed in productive rearrangements about 90% or about 30% of the time, broadly matching IMGT annotations. The sequencing pipeline was judged likely to have produced a cluster of highly shared sequence variants as a technical artifact. A later analysis reported that several top co-occurrence clusters appeared linked to parvovirus B19, influenza, CMV and Epstein-Barr virus. The authors suggested that the approach could potentially be extended to other disease states and immunological phenotypes. Presence/absence analyses assumed roughly uniform sequencing depth across donors, an assumption that may not hold. The classifier was reported to diagnose cytomegalovirus status with high specificity and sensitivity in both the original and validation cohorts. Most CMV-associated TCR beta chains appeared to be HLA-restricted in a later analysis, and the HLA associations seemed to be driven largely by CMV exposure. According to a later analysis, TCR association rates differed among HLA loci, with DRB1 alleles showing the most associated TCRs and HLA-C alleles showing the fewest. A later genetic analysis associated a missense DCLRE1C variant with V-gene and J-gene trimming of TCR beta chains, and an independent cohort replicated the association. Compared with the approximately 710-donor mean, donors in an Asian-associated ancestry cluster had fewer N-insertions in productive TCRs, according to a later genetic analysis. A total of 150 to 200 TCR beta chains were listed by the study as associated with cytomegalovirus. When HLA alleles, especially DR and DQ, strongly co-occurred, TCR associations were difficult to assign to individual alleles. Across donors, most TCR sequences were observed very rarely, whereas some public TCRs were present in many individuals. Immune exposure information for the cohort was limited to CMV serostatus. Three of the identified cytomegalovirus-associated TCR beta chains were confirmed in vitro to be specific for cytomegalovirus antigens. Only TCR beta chains were sequenced in this cohort, and the absence of alpha or paired-chain data limited detectable features. Correlated functional status among segregating V segments might be attributable to linkage disequilibrium, but an unknown experimental factor could not be ruled out. Because HLA typing was missing for some donors at each locus, association tests included only the typed subset. A further reported finding was that TCR beta sequences accurately predicted the HLA-A and HLA-B alleles for most subjects in the first cohort. At a false discovery rate of 0.05, a later analysis linked around 15,000 TCR beta sequences to specific HLA alleles. Over 15 rarely observed V segments, including chromosome 9 orphons, were excluded from the earlier analysis of just under 600 of the donors because counts were too low.

In its sample, this clone was seen once. Its antigen has not been determined. Per-base quality was not reported, and no clone a single base away is much larger than it. The cohort consisted of 670 or so healthy bone marrow donors. At the time of sampling, all cohort members were nominally healthy, though unrecorded immune exposures were likely present. Of the 610 or so cohort members, approximately 280 had positive CMV serostatus and 350 to 450 had negative CMV serostatus, and CMV serostatus was not recorded for the donor. Every donor gave a peripheral blood sample, and the peripheral blood mononuclear cells from that sample were used for TCR beta sequencing. Genomic DNA was extracted from the blood cell samples with the Qiagen DNeasy Blood Extraction Kit. Library preparation employed the immunoSEQ multiplex PCR assay. A mixture of 60 forward primers for TCR Vbeta segments and 13 reverse primers for TCR Jbeta segments was used in the multiplex PCR. Amplification of the CDR3 region of rearranged TCR beta genes was performed with a multiplex PCR assay on genomic DNA. The amplified TCR beta libraries were sequenced on the Illumina HiSeq System as 87-base-pair reads. The study's processing was this. In a later analysis, 80 million or so unique TCR beta chains were counted across the 690 or so repertoires, and about 10 million of these chains were shared by at least two donors. Raw reads were error-corrected and collapsed into unique sequences with a nearest-neighbor algorithm that merged closely related sequences to remove PCR and sequencing errors. CDR3 sequences were aligned to IMGT reference sequences to assign V, D and J gene segments. Each retained sequence needed at least a six-nucleotide match to both a V gene segment and a J gene segment. A rearrangement counted as productive if the CDR3 had no stop codons and remained in frame with V and J, and every other rearrangement counted as non-productive. Following IMGT convention, CDR3 was defined as the stretch from the second conserved V-encoded cysteine up to the conserved J-encoded phenylalanine. The earlier analysis of roughly 590 of the donors excluded any sequence lacking an unambiguous match to a single V gene segment. In an earlier analysis of a few hundred of the donors, a V segment was called functional when productive rearrangements were above 56.7%, and segregating when the standard deviation between donors exceeded 5%. To diagnose cytomegalovirus status from the catalog of TCR beta chain sequences, a statistical classification framework was built. In a later analysis, TCR nucleotide sequences were compared against IMGT/GENE-DB human TR gene sequences so that V and J genes could be assigned. A later analysis assigned CDR3 sequences and most-parsimonious VDJ recombination scenarios with the TCRdist pipeline. In a later analysis, every TCR beta chain was defined by the combination of its CDR3 amino acid sequence and its V-gene family, and reads without a unique V-gene family were dropped. As a way to deal with suspected cross-contamination and a sequencing artifact, a later analysis dropped over 550 nucleotide sequences that were highly shared and had low generation probability. For each public chain, a later analysis derived a clonal expansion index from normalized ranks of inferred template counts within each repertoire. In a later analysis, generation probabilities were computed with a VDJ recombination model fitted to out-of-frame rearrangements, and the resulting probabilities were checked against IGoR. In a later analysis, hypergeometric tests were used to score TCR-TCR, TCR-HLA and TCR-CMV co-occurrence, with a repertoire-size bias correction applied to TCR pairs. False discovery rates were estimated in a later analysis by permuting HLA or CMV assignments 20 times. In a later analysis, co-occurring TCRs were grouped using DBSCAN, with TCRdist sequence similarity added in when clustering inside HLA-allele-positive subsets. Repertoires with fewer than 30,000 or more than 120,000 public chains were left out of co-occurrence clustering, as were five repertoires with anomalous nucleotide sharing. The immuneACCESS repertoire file appears here via TCRdb, limited to in-frame rearrangements. These files lack a portion of the clones; in checked studies, under half of the deficit traces to unresolved V genes, and the cause of the others is not known. V and J calls and clone size are given by that table; D and trimming were obtained from the DNA. The sample records some 130,000 clones, over 60% of which are singletons. In total, the top ten clones hold 1% of the sample.

Sequenced: PBMCs. The TCR comes from a human donor in good health.

The sequenced DNA: TGTGCCAGCAGCTTAGAAGGGACAGGGCTGACTTATGGCTACACCTTC. Its amino acids are CASSLEGTGLTYGYTF. The V gene is TRBV7-9 and the J gene is TRBJ1-2, with 9 middle bases fitting TRBD1. V ends up 1 base short and J 5 bases short, with an unmatched junction base count of 8. The CDR3, from cysteine to phenylalanine, totals 16 residues. Only the CDR3 region is kept as DNA, spanning 48 bases read in frame from base 1. The CDR1 and CDR2 encoded by the germline V gene (reference sequence) are SEHNR and FQNEAQ.